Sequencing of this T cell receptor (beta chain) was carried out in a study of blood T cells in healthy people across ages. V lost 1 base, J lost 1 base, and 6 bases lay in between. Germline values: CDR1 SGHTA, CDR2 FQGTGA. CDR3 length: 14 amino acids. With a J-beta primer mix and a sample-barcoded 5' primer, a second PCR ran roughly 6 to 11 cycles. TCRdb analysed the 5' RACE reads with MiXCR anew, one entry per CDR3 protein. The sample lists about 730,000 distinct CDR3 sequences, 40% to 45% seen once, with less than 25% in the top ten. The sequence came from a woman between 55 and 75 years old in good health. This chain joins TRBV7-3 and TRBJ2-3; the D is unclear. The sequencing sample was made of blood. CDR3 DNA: TGTGCCAGCAGCTTAATACCAGGCACAGATACGCAGTATTTT. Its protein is CASSLIPGTDTQYF.